In this sample, the clone carrying this T cell receptor beta chain turned up a few times. The sample originates from a study of T-cell reconstitution after alpha-beta-depleted transplantation in children. The CDR3 has 16 residues. Trimming took off 2 bases at V and 0 bases at J, with 14 bases between the two ends. Preparation of the TCRbeta library involved a method that used unique molecular identifiers. TCRdb re-derived calls from the PCR reads in MiXCR, one entry per CDR3 protein. The data show some 200,000 distinct CDR3 sequences, approximately 8% seen once. The V gene is TRBV12-3 or TRBV12-4, the J gene TRBJ2-7; D is perhaps TRBD2 (6 bases). Sequencing was performed on PBMCs, mostly from graft donor cells, taken 360 days after TCRalphabeta/CD19-depleted stem cell transplant. The source is a male patient between 2 and 9 years old who had a stem cell transplant for acute myeloid leukemia, so the T cells may come from the graft donor. This chain's CDR3 is CASSLQGGMGSYEQYF. CDR3 coding DNA: TGTGCCAGCAGTTTACAAGGCGGGATGGGCTCCTACGAGCAGTACTTC.